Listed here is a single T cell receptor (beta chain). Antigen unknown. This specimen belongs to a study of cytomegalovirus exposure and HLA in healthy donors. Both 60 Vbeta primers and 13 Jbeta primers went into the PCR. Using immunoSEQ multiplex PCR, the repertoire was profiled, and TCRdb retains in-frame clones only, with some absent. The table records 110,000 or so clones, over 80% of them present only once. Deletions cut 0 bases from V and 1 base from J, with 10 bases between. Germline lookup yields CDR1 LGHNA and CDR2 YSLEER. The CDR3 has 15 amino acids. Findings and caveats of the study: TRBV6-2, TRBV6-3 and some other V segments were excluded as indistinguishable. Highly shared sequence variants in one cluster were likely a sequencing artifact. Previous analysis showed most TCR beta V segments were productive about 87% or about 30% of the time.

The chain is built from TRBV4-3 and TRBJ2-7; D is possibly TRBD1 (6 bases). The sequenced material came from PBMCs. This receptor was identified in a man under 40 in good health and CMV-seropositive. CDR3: CASSQEGTWSYEQYF. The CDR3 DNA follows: TGCGCCAGCAGCCAAGAAGGGACATGGTCCTACGAGCAGTACTTC.